Below are 17 T cell receptor beta chains sequenced from a single sample in a study of response to subunit inactivated influenza vaccine. TCRdb fed the RT-PCR reads into MiXCR, producing one record per CDR3 protein. This table holds about 540,000 distinct CDR3 sequences, under 25% found once. The data also belong to a second study, concerning T cells expressing NK-cell markers. According to that study: TCR beta cDNA was generated via 5'RACE template switching incorporating UMIs.

Source: CD4+ T cells sorted from PBMCs, taken 11 to 12 days after vaccination. The receptors shown here come from a man aged 50 to 60 who received an inactivated influenza vaccine.

The CDR3 is CASSYGAGTHYNEQFF. CDR3 sequence (DNA): TGTGCCAGCAGTTACGGAGCCGGGACACACTACAATGAGCAGTTCTTC. The rearrangement joins TRBV6-2 or TRBV6-3 to TRBJ2-1, with D perhaps matching TRBD1 (6 bases). V was pared by 2 bases and J by 3 bases, with 14 bases between. The length of the CDR3 is 16 residues. The germline CDR1 and CDR2 sequences are MNHEY and SVGEGT.

This clonotype was seen a few times. The chain carries TRBV3-1 and TRBJ1-2, with 7 bases identical to TRBD1. The CDR3 is 13 residues long. V shed 6 bases, J shed 6 bases, and the junction held 7 bases outside the gene matches. Germline assignment: CDR1 LGHDT and CDR2 YNNKEL (reference sequence). The CDR3 region is CASRTRGMDGYTF. DNA of the CDR3: TGTGCCAGCAGGACCAGGGGGATGGATGGCTACACCTTC.

V gene TRBV6-5 combines with J gene TRBJ2-3; D remains unclear. CDR1 and CDR2 from the germline V gene are MNHEY and SVGAGI. This CDR3 comprises 14 residues. Trimming shortened V by 0 bases and J by 0 bases, and 4 bases separated the two germline ends. In nucleotides, the CDR3 is TGTGCCAGCAGTTACTCAGGGAGCACAGATACGCAGTATTTT. Its protein is CASSYSGSTDTQYF.

This clonotype appeared a few times. CDR3 in DNA: TGTGCCAGCAGTTGGGCGGGGGCTAGGATAGATGAGCAGTTCTTC. It specifies CASSWAGARIDEQFF. This chain joins TRBV6-2 or TRBV6-3 and TRBJ2-1, with D maybe TRBD2 (7 bases). The V gene's germline CDR1 is MNHEY and CDR2 SVGEGT. CDR3 size: 15 residues. Trimming pared 4 bases from V and 8 bases from J, leaving 18 bases between.

The chain links TRBV2 to TRBJ1-1; no firm D call. The CDR3 totals 14 residues. Germline V gene sequence: CDR1 SNHLY, CDR2 FYNNEI. Trimming left V 3 bases short and J 2 bases short, with 10 bases between. CDR3 sequence: CASSDLESNTEAFF. The CDR3 DNA reads as TGTGCCAGCAGTGATTTGGAGTCCAACACTGAAGCTTTCTTT.

The table lists this clonotype with a count of one. At one of its ends the junction is not consistent with the germline gene, which may arise from a read error. The rearrangement joins TRBV20-1 to TRBJ1-1, with 7 positions matching TRBD1. The germline CDR1 and CDR2 sequences are DFQATT and SNEGSKA (reference sequence). The CDR3 length is 16 residues. In nucleotides, the CDR3 is TGCAGGGCTACCATTATGGGACAGCCTAAGAACACTGAAGCTTTCTTT. Amino acid sequence: CRATIMGQPKNTEAFF.

This clonotype appeared a few times. The chain is built from TRBV11-2 and TRBJ2-5, with 7 bases aligning to TRBD1. Unmatched junction bases numbered 15, after V lost 6 bases and J lost 5 bases. The length of the CDR3 is 16 residues. Germline V gives CDR1 SGHAT, CDR2 FQNNGV. The CDR3 bases are TGTGCCAGCAGATTCGTAAGGGGGCAGGTCGACGAGACCCAGTACTTC. It codes for CASRFVRGQVDETQYF.

V and J are TRBV3-1 and TRBJ2-7; no reliable D call. The CDR3 is 17 residues long. The V gene lost 1 base and the J gene lost 4 bases, with 20 bases spanning the gap. The germline V gene has CDR1 LGHDT and CDR2 YNNKEL (reference sequence). Here the CDR3 DNA reads TGTGCCAGCAGCCAAGCGGTATTGATGTCAGGACGTTACGAGCAGTACTTC. It specifies CASSQAVLMSGRYEQYF.

V and J are TRBV5-1 and TRBJ2-4; 7 bases are a match to TRBD2. The CDR3 consists of 15 residues. V was clipped by 4 bases and J by 7 bases; unmatched bases: 11. Germline CDR1 SGHRS, CDR2 YFSETQ. CDR3 in amino acids: CASSPRLATENIQYF. The CDR3, as DNA: TGCGCCAGCAGCCCGCGACTAGCCACTGAGAACATTCAGTACTTC.

The chain couples TRBV24-1 to TRBJ2-2; D unresolved. The CDR3 is made up of 15 amino acids. Per the germline V gene, CDR1 is KGHDR and CDR2 is SFDVKD. V was shortened by 4 bases and J by 8 bases, with 16 bases between the two germline ends. The CDR3, as DNA: TGTGCCACCAGTGACCCTGGACGCGTACTTGGGGAGCTGTTTTTT. Translating gives CATSDPGRVLGELFF.

The chain employs TRBV4-2 and TRBJ2-6; D uncertain. V lost 4 bases and J lost 0, with 10 bases in between. The CDR3 totals 16 residues. Germline-derived CDR1 and CDR2 are LGHNA and YNFKEQ. The CDR3 nucleotides read TGTGCCAGCAGCCCGATTCCCGGCTCTGGGGCCAACGTCCTGACTTTC. Translated, it gives CASSPIPGSGANVLTF.

The chain joins TRBV18 to TRBJ1-4; 8 bases are shared with TRBD1. V lost 9 bases, J lost 0 bases, and 12 bases stayed unmatched. Germline V gives CDR1 KGHSH, CDR2 LQKENI. This CDR3 has 17 residues. Written as DNA, the CDR3 is TGTGCCAGTTCGCCCTGGGGACAGGCTGCAACTAATGAAAAACTGTTTTTT. Protein sequence: CASSPWGQAATNEKLFF. Full variable domain (remainder filled in from reference TRBV18 and TRBJ1-4): NAGVMQNPRHLVRRRGQEARLRCSPMKGHSHVYWYRQLPEEGLKFMVYLQKENIIDESGMPKERFSAEFPKEGPSILRIQQVVRGDSAAYFCASSPWGQAATNEKLFFGSGTQLSVL.

This clonotype was counted a few times. V gene TRBV20-1 combines with J gene TRBJ2-7; D might be TRBD1 (6 bases). Germline V gene lookup returns CDR1 DFQATT and CDR2 SNEGSKA (reference sequence). The CDR3 spans 15 residues. The V end was cut by 0 bases, the J end by 4 bases, with 16 bases between. CDR3 protein: CSARDMGRGGYEQYF. CDR3 DNA: TGCAGTGCTAGAGATATGGGCAGGGGCGGGTACGAGCAGTACTTC.

This clonotype was observed a few times. The chain joins TRBV10-3 to TRBJ2-1, with TRBD2 matching 10 bases. Germline CDR1 reads ENHRY; CDR2 reads SYGVKD. CDR3 length: 16 residues. The trim removed 3 bases at V and 10 bases at J, leaving 12 bases unmatched. CDR3 loop: CAISESSGRLRQEQFF. DNA for the CDR3: TGTGCCATCAGTGAATCTAGCGGGAGACTGCGGCAGGAGCAGTTCTTC.

This clonotype occurred a few times. The chain uses TRBV28 and TRBJ1-1; unclear D gene. The CDR3 totals 14 residues. Germline V lookup: CDR1 MDHEN, CDR2 SYDVKM. V lost 7 bases, J lost 4 bases, and 16 bases lay in between. In nucleotides, the CDR3 is TGTGCCAGCAAGACACCAAGACGGCCCACTGAAGCTTTCTTT. It yields the protein CASKTPRRPTEAFF.

In this sample, this clonotype turned up a few times. The rearrangement joins TRBV12-3 or TRBV12-4 to TRBJ1-2; D unresolved. Trimming took off 3 bases at V and 8 bases at J, with 13 bases between the two ends. The CDR3 has 13 residues. Written as DNA, the CDR3 is TGTGCCAGCAGTTTTATTGACTATCGGGGCTACACCTTC. It translates to CASSFIDYRGYTF.

This clonotype showed up just a few times. V usage is TRBV28 and J usage is TRBJ2-7; TRBD2 matches at 7 bases. The CDR3 consists of 15 residues. CDR1 and CDR2 (germline): MDHEN, SYDVKM. With V trimmed by 6 bases and J by 6 bases, 14 bases remained unmatched. The CDR3 nucleotides read TGTGCCAGCAGCTCTTTCGGCGGGAGACAAGGCGAGCAGTACTTC. Protein sequence: CASSSFGGRQGEQYF.